Listed below are T cell receptor beta chains from one sample, sequenced in a study of blood T cells in healthy people across ages. In TCRdb, the 5' RACE reads were re-called with MiXCR into one record per CDR3 protein. The table records about 1.6 million distinct CDR3 sequences, around 35% of them present only once. Sequenced material: blood. These receptors were collected from a woman aged 25 to 39 in good health. The CDR3 runs from the conserved cysteine through the conserved F or W. D genes are given only for firm matches. A clone size is listed for some rows: how often the clone was seen (once, few, many), or a class if it is expanded.

len	abundance	v_gene	d_gene	j_gene	CDR3aa	CDR3nt
14	-	TRBV12-3/TRBV12-4	TRBD2	TRBJ2-1	CASKWGGSVNEQFF	TGTGCCAGCAAGTGGGGGGGGTCTGTAAATGAGCAGTTCTTC
13	-	TRBV20-1	TRBD2	TRBJ2-7	CSASAGVAGEQYF	TGCAGTGCTTCGGCGGGAGTAGCTGGCGAGCAGTACTTC
15	-	TRBV2	TRBD1	TRBJ2-7	CASSAPGQGVYEQYF	TGTGCCAGCAGTGCGCCGGGACAGGGTGTCTACGAGCAGTACTTC
16	few	TRBV4-1	-	TRBJ1-4	CASRRGPSSTNEKLFF	TGCGCCAGCAGGAGGGGCCCCTCCTCAACTAATGAAAAACTGTTTTTT
11	-	TRBV20-1	-	TRBJ2-1	CSATALNEQFF	TGCAGTGCCACGGCGCTCAATGAGCAGTTCTTC
15	-	TRBV27	TRBD1	TRBJ1-2	CASSLQGAASYGYTF	TGTGCCAGCAGTCTACAGGGGGCGGCGAGCTATGGCTACACCTTC
14	-	TRBV5-1	-	TRBJ2-5	CASSRTSASETQYF	TGCGCCAGCAGCCGGACCTCCGCGTCAGAGACCCAGTACTTC
15	few	TRBV11-2	TRBD1	TRBJ2-7	CASSLLTGWNYEQYF	TGTGCCAGCAGCTTGCTGACAGGGTGGAACTACGAGCAGTACTTC
12	-	TRBV10-3	-	TRBJ2-1	CAISERVNEQFF	TGTGCCATCAGTGAGAGAGTCAATGAGCAGTTCTTC
12	-	TRBV7-2	-	TRBJ2-7	CASSSPSHEQYF	TGTGCCAGCAGCTCTCCATCCCACGAGCAGTACTTC
19	-	TRBV6-1	TRBD2	TRBJ2-2	CASSLANPGLATNTGELFF	TGTGCCAGCAGCCTCGCCAATCCGGGACTAGCGACGAACACCGGGGAGCTGTTTTTT
16	once	TRBV28	TRBD1	TRBJ2-7	CASTAPPGQGAYEQYF	TGTGCCAGCACAGCGCCGCCAGGACAGGGGGCCTACGAGCAGTACTTC
17	few	TRBV4-1	-	TRBJ2-3	CASRETEGVYSTDTQYF	TGCGCCAGCAGGGAAACGGAGGGGGTGTACAGCACAGATACGCAGTATTTT
16	-	TRBV27	TRBD2	TRBJ2-1	CASSSLAGSYYNEQFF	TGTGCCAGCAGTTCCCTAGCGGGGTCATACTACAATGAGCAGTTCTTC
15	-	TRBV14	TRBD1	TRBJ2-7	CASSQAGTEASEQYF	TGTGCCAGCAGCCAAGCGGGGACAGAGGCTAGCGAGCAGTACTTC
18	few	TRBV9	TRBD2	TRBJ2-1	CASSGSTIAGGLYNEQFF	TGTGCCAGCAGCGGGAGCACGATAGCGGGGGGCCTTTACAATGAGCAGTTCTTC
14	-	TRBV7-6	TRBD1	TRBJ1-2	CASSSMGQTYGYTF	TGTGCCAGCAGCTCGATGGGACAGACCTATGGCTACACCTTC
13	-	TRBV6-1	TRBD2	TRBJ2-1	CASRLAGAGEQFF	TGTGCCAGCAGGCTAGCGGGAGCAGGTGAGCAGTTCTTC
15	once	TRBV3-1	TRBD1	TRBJ1-1	CASSSTGVQNTEAFF	TGTGCCAGCAGCTCCACAGGGGTTCAGAACACTGAAGCTTTCTTT
19	few	TRBV7-3	-	TRBJ2-6	CASSSRPRGVGTGANVLTF	TGTGCCAGCAGCTCCCGCCCGCGAGGTGTTGGAACTGGGGCCAACGTCCTGACTTTC
17	few	TRBV5-1	-	TRBJ2-5	CASSLGGPEGAQETQYF	TGCGCCAGCAGCTTGGGGGGGCCGGAGGGCGCTCAGGAGACCCAGTACTTC
13	-	TRBV24-1	-	TRBJ2-2	CATEVSRTGELFF	TGTGCCACCGAGGTATCGCGCACCGGGGAGCTGTTTTTT
13	few	TRBV5-1	-	TRBJ1-2	CASSQDSTYGYTF	TGCGCCAGCAGCCAGGACAGTACGTATGGCTACACCTTC
13	-	TRBV5-1	-	TRBJ1-2	CASNYRDGDGYTF	TGCGCCAGCAACTACCGGGACGGCGATGGCTACACCTTC
15	-	TRBV7-2	TRBD2	TRBJ2-7	CASSLGRGGLYEQYF	TGTGCCAGCAGCTTAGGGCGGGGGGGTCTTTACGAGCAGTACTTC
16	-	TRBV6-4	TRBD1	TRBJ1-5	CASRPRDRESNQPQHF	TGTGCCAGCAGACCCCGGGACAGGGAGAGCAATCAGCCCCAGCATTTT
16	few	TRBV5-5	TRBD1	TRBJ1-5	CASSWGTGASNQPQHF	TGTGCCAGCAGCTGGGGGACAGGGGCCAGCAATCAGCCCCAGCATTTT
13	few	TRBV9	-	TRBJ2-3	CASSVENTDTQYF	TGTGCCAGCAGCGTAGAGAACACAGATACGCAGTATTTT
13	-	TRBV7-3	-	TRBJ2-3	CASSLRGADTRYF	TGTGCCAGCAGCTTAAGGGGGGCAGATACGCGGTATTTT
15	once	TRBV6-6	TRBD1	TRBJ1-1	CASNQAGTGNTEAFF	TGTGCCAGCAACCAAGCCGGGACAGGGAATACTGAAGCTTTCTTT
14	-	TRBV15	TRBD2	TRBJ2-1	CATGKTSGSDEQFF	TGTGCCACCGGAAAAACTAGCGGGAGCGATGAGCAGTTCTTC
12	many	TRBV20-1	-	TRBJ2-5	CSGGLAGETQYF	TGCAGCGGCGGGCTAGCTGGAGAGACCCAGTACTTC
14	-	TRBV7-8	-	TRBJ2-5	CASSQDWLEETQYF	TGTGCCAGCAGCCAAGACTGGCTCGAAGAGACCCAGTACTTC
14	few	TRBV20-1	-	TRBJ1-6	CSAREAGNNSPLHF	TGCAGTGCTAGAGAGGCAGGCAATAATTCACCCCTCCACTTT
13	-	TRBV5-1	TRBD2	TRBJ2-7	CASGVAGVYEQYF	TGCGCCAGCGGGGTAGCGGGAGTCTACGAGCAGTACTTC
15	-	TRBV6-1	-	TRBJ2-3	CASSEPPGATDMQYF	TGTGCCAGCAGCGAACCCCCGGGGGCCACAGATATGCAGTATTTT
13	-	TRBV20-1	-	TRBJ2-1	CSASFVVSGEQFF	TGCAGTGCTAGTTTCGTTGTTAGCGGTGAGCAGTTCTTC